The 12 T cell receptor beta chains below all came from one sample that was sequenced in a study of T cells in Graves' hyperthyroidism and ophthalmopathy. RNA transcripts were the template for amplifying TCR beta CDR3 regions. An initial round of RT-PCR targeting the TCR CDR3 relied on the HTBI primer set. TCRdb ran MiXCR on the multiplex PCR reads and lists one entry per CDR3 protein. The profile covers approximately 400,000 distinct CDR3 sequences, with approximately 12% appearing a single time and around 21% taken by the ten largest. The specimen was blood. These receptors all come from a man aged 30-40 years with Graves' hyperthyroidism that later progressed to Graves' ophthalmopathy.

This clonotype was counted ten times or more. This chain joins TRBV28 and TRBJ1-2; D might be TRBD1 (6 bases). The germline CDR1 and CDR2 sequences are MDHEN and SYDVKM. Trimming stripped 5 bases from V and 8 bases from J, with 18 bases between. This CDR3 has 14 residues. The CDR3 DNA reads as TGTGCCAGCAGTCCCCCAAGACAGGTCCTAGGCTACACCTTC. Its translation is CASSPPRQVLGYTF.

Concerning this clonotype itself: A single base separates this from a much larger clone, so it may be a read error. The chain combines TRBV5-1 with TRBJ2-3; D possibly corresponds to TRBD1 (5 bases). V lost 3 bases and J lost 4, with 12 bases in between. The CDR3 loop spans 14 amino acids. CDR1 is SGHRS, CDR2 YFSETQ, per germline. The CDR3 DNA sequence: TGCGCCAGCAGCTACGGACAAGCCGCAGATACGCAGTATTTT. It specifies CASSYGQAADTQYF.

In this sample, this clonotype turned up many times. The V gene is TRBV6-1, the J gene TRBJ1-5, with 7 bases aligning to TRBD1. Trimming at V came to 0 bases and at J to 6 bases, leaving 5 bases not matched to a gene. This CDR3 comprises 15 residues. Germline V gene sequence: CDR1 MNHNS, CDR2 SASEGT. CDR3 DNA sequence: TGTGCCAGCAGTGAAGCAGGGACAGCGGCTCAGCCCCAGCATTTT. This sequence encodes CASSEAGTAAQPQHF.

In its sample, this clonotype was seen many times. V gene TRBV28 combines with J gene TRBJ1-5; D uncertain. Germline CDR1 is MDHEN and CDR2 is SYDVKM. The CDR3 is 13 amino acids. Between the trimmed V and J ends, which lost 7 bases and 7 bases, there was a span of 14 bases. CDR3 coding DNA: TGTGCCAGCAATGGAGGGAGGCGACAGCCCCAGCATTTT. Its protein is CASNGGRRQPQHF. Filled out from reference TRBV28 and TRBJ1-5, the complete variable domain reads DVKVTQSSRYLVKRTGEKVFLECVQDMDHENMFWYRQDPGLGLRLIYFSYDVKMKEKGDIPEGYSVSREKKERFSLILESASTNQTSMYLCASNGGRRQPQHFGDGTRLSIL.

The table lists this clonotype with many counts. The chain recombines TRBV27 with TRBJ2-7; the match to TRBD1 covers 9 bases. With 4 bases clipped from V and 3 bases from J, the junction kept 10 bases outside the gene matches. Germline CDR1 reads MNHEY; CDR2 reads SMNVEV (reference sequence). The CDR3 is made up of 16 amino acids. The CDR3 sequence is CASSSYRGRGNYEQYF. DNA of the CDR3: TGTGCCAGCAGTTCTTACAGGGGGCGGGGGAACTACGAGCAGTACTTC.

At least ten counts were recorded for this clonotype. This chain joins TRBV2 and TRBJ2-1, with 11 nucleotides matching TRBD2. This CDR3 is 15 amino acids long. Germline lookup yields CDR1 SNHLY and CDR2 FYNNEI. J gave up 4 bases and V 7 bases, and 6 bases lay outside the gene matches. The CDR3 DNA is TGTGCCAGCAAGGCGGGACTAGCGGAATACAATGAGCAGTTCTTC. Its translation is CASKAGLAEYNEQFF.

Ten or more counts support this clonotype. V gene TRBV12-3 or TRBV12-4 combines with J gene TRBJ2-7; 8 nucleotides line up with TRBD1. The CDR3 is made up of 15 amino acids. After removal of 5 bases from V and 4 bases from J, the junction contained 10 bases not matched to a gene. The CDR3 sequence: CASSPFRGLGYEQYF. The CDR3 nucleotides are TGTGCCAGCAGTCCCTTCAGGGGGCTAGGGTACGAGCAGTACTTC.

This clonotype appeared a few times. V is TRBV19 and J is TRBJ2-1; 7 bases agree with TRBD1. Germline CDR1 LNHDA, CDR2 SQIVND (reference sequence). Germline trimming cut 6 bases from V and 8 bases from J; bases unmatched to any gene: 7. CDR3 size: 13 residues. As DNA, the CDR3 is TGTGCCAGTAGAAACAGGGGTAGCGATGAGCAGTTCTTC. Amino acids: CASRNRGSDEQFF.

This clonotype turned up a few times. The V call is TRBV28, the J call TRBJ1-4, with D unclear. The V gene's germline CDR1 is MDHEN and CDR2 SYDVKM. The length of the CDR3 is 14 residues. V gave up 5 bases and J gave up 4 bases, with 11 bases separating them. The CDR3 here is CASSETAVNEKLFF. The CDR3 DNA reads TGTGCCAGCAGTGAGACGGCTGTTAATGAAAAACTGTTTTTT.

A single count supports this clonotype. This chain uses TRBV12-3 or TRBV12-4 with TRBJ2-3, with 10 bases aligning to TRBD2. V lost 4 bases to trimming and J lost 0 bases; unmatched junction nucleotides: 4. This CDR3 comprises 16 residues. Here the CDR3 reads CASSWGLASSTDTQYF. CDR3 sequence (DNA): TGTGCCAGCAGTTGGGGACTAGCGTCGAGCACAGATACGCAGTATTTT.

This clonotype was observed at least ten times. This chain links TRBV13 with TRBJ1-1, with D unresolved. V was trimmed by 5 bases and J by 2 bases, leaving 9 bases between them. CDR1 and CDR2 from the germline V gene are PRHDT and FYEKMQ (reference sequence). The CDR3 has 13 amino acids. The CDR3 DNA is TGTGCCAGCAGCCAAGGCCACAACACTGAAGCTTTCTTT. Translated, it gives CASSQGHNTEAFF.

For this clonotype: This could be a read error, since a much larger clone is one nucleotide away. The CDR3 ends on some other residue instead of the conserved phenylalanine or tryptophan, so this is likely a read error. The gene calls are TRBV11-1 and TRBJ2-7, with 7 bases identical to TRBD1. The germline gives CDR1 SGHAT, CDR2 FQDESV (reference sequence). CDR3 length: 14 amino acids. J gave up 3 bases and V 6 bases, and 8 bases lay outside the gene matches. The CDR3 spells CASSPGTESYEQYL. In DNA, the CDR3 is TGTGCCAGCAGTCCCGGGACAGAGAGCTACGAGCAGTACCTC.